Listed below are T cell receptor beta chains from one sample, sequenced in a study of T cell responses to AZD1222 COVID-19 vaccine. Clones were read by immunoSEQ multiplex PCR, and TCRdb kept only the in-frame ones, dropping some. The sample shows about 110,000 clones, about nine tenths of them seen only once. The source material was peripheral blood, sampled on day 0 of AZD1222 vaccination. The source is an adult in good health. Both conserved end residues are trimmed from each CDR3.

j_gene: TRBJ1-3; v_gene: TRBV5-4; CDR3aa: ASRRQGVGNTIY
j_gene: TRBJ1-6; v_gene: TRBV28; CDR3aa: ASSQGDSNSPLH
j_gene: TRBJ2-2; v_gene: TRBV7-2; CDR3aa: TSSFRLRDTGELF
j_gene: TRBJ1-2; v_gene: TRBV7-8; CDR3aa: ASSLSSAYGYT
j_gene: TRBJ2-3; v_gene: TRBV19; CDR3aa: ASSSTAGVPTDTQY
j_gene: TRBJ1-1; v_gene: TRBV5-1; CDR3aa: ASSRPETANTEAF
j_gene: TRBJ1-5; v_gene: TRBV7-9; CDR3aa: ASSLGSGGGNQPQH
j_gene: TRBJ2-7; v_gene: TRBV7-2; CDR3aa: ASSPSPGNSGREEQY
j_gene: TRBJ1-4; v_gene: TRBV5-1; CDR3aa: ASSLSSGGGEKLF
j_gene: TRBJ1-6; v_gene: TRBV5-1; CDR3aa: ASSSNNSPLH
j_gene: TRBJ1-3; v_gene: TRBV5-4; CDR3aa: ASSLEPENTIY
j_gene: TRBJ1-1; v_gene: TRBV10-1; CDR3aa: ASSDKGAGDTEAF
j_gene: TRBJ1-5; v_gene: TRBV6-5; CDR3aa: ASTEGGSGTQPQH
j_gene: TRBJ2-3; v_gene: TRBV6-5; CDR3aa: ASRPRTGTTDTQY
j_gene: TRBJ1-1; v_gene: TRBV3-1/TRBV3-2; CDR3aa: ASSQVGGNTEAF
j_gene: TRBJ1-1; v_gene: TRBV7-2; CDR3aa: ASSFPKARYANTEAF
j_gene: TRBJ2-1; v_gene: TRBV9; CDR3aa: ASSVAGASSYNEQF
j_gene: TRBJ2-2; v_gene: TRBV7-9; CDR3aa: ASSLWTSGHYTGELF
j_gene: TRBJ2-1; v_gene: TRBV5-5; CDR3aa: ASSGPGTSGGYNEQF
j_gene: TRBJ2-5; v_gene: TRBV15; CDR3aa: ATSREETQY
j_gene: TRBJ2-7; v_gene: TRBV19; CDR3aa: ASSIDRGAEQY
j_gene: TRBJ2-7; v_gene: TRBV5-1; CDR3aa: ASSTSGEREQY
j_gene: TRBJ1-1; v_gene: TRBV6-6; CDR3aa: ASSSGGGARPWDTTNTEAF
j_gene: TRBJ1-2; v_gene: TRBV7-9; CDR3aa: ASSFLMGPNYGYT
j_gene: TRBJ2-7; v_gene: TRBV9; CDR3aa: ASSPRTGSAYEQY
j_gene: TRBJ2-7; v_gene: TRBV27; CDR3aa: ASKTYRLTADSESYEQY
j_gene: TRBJ2-3; v_gene: TRBV28; CDR3aa: ASSLAQSTDTQY
j_gene: TRBJ1-2; v_gene: TRBV5-8; CDR3aa: ASSLVLTASGYGYT
j_gene: TRBJ2-5; v_gene: TRBV25-1; CDR3aa: ASSATPGQGKETQY
j_gene: TRBJ2-2; v_gene: TRBV25-1; CDR3aa: ASSEYRGTGELF
j_gene: TRBJ2-2; v_gene: TRBV6-5; CDR3aa: ASSYSGAPRVGELF
j_gene: TRBJ1-5; v_gene: TRBV7-2; CDR3aa: ASSERSQPQH
j_gene: TRBJ2-3; v_gene: TRBV7-2; CDR3aa: ASSTVGRQGTSTDTQY
j_gene: TRBJ2-2; v_gene: TRBV6-2/TRBV6-3; CDR3aa: ASSYSGGATGELF
j_gene: TRBJ1-6; v_gene: TRBV30; CDR3aa: AWSVQGIGNSPLH
j_gene: TRBJ1-6; v_gene: TRBV9; CDR3aa: ASSFGTYPQNSPLH
j_gene: TRBJ1-2; v_gene: TRBV7-9; CDR3aa: ASSFRPNGYT
j_gene: TRBJ1-5; v_gene: TRBV5-4; CDR3aa: ASSSQGGNQPQH
j_gene: TRBJ2-2; v_gene: TRBV7-2; CDR3aa: ASSATSGRHTGELF
j_gene: TRBJ2-6; v_gene: TRBV6-2/TRBV6-3; CDR3aa: ASSWPTQSGANVLT
j_gene: TRBJ2-2; v_gene: TRBV30; CDR3aa: AWSVQANTGELF
j_gene: TRBJ2-7; v_gene: TRBV3-1/TRBV3-2; CDR3aa: ASSQGNYRQEQY
j_gene: TRBJ1-4; v_gene: TRBV6-5; CDR3aa: ASSYSDRGAEKLF
j_gene: TRBJ1-2; v_gene: TRBV7-2; CDR3aa: ASSFLSRAEGYT
j_gene: TRBJ1-5; v_gene: TRBV27; CDR3aa: AITKADDSNQPQH
j_gene: TRBJ1-2; v_gene: TRBV10-3; CDR3aa: AISGVEGHGYT
j_gene: TRBJ2-1; v_gene: TRBV5-5; CDR3aa: ASSTRGDGYNEQF
j_gene: TRBJ1-2; v_gene: TRBV9; CDR3aa: ASSGDRAYGYT